One sample yielded the 3 T cell receptor beta chains listed below, sequenced in a study of blood T cells in healthy people across ages. With a J-beta primer mix and a sample-barcoded 5' primer, a second PCR ran about 6 to 11 cycles. Each CDR3 protein is one row after TCRdb ran MiXCR on the 5' RACE reads. The sample records 1.5 million to 2 million distinct CDR3 sequences, less than 50% being singletons. The sample consisted of blood. Receptor source: a woman aged 40 to 49 in good health.

A single count supports this clonotype. The rearrangement joins TRBV6-2 or TRBV6-3 to TRBJ1-2; 7 bases align to TRBD1. With V trimmed by 0 bases and J by 10 bases, 8 bases remained unmatched. Looked up from germline, CDR1 is MNHEY and CDR2 is SVGEGT. CDR3 length equals 14 residues. In nucleotides, the CDR3 is TGTGCCAGCAGTTACTCGAAGGGGGCCTCGTCCTACACCTTC. Translation gives CASSYSKGASSYTF.

The chain recombines TRBV11-2 with TRBJ2-6, with D perhaps TRBD1 or TRBD2 (5 bases each). Trimming cost V 5 bases and J 2 bases, with 13 bases left between them. Per germline, CDR1 SGHAT and CDR2 FQNNGV. This CDR3 is 16 amino acids long. The CDR3 sequence: CASSLGRGAGANVLTF. In nucleotides, the CDR3 is TGTGCCAGCAGCCTGGGGCGAGGGGCTGGGGCCAACGTCCTGACTTTC.

This clonotype was detected a few times. The chain couples TRBV20-1 to TRBJ2-5; 7 positions agree with TRBD1. Germline CDR1 is DFQATT and CDR2 is SNEGSKA (reference sequence). J lost 3 bases, V lost 3 bases, and 7 bases had no gene match. The CDR3 has 14 residues. The CDR3 loop is CSASDDRVEETQYF. CDR3 coding DNA: TGCAGTGCTAGCGACGACAGGGTGGAAGAGACCCAGTACTTC.